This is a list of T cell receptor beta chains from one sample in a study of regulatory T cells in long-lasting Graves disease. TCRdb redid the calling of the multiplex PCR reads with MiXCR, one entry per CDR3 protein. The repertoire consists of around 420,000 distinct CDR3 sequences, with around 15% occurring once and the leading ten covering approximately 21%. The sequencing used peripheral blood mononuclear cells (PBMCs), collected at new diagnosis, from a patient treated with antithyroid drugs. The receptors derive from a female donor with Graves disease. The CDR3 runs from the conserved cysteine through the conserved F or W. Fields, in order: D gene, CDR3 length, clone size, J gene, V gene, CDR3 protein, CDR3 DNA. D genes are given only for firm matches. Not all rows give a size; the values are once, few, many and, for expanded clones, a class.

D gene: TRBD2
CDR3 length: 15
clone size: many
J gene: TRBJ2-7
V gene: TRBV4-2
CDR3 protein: CASSQGGRDYGEQYF
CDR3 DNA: TGTGCCAGCAGCCAAGGCGGGAGGGACTACGGGGAGCAGTACTTC

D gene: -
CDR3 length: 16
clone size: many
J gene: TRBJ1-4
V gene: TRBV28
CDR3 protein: CASSRQQGLTNEKLFF
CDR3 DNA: TGTGCCAGCAGTAGACAGCAGGGGCTTACTAATGAAAAACTGTTTTTT

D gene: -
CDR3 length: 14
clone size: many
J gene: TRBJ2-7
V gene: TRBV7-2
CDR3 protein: CASSLWEQVYEQYF
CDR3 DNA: TGTGCCAGCAGCTTGTGGGAACAGGTTTACGAGCAGTACTTC

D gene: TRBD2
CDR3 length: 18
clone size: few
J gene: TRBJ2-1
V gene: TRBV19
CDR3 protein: CASRSPPRSSGSRNEQFF
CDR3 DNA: TGTGCCAGTAGATCCCCTCCCAGGTCTAGCGGGAGTAGAAATGAGCAGTTCTTC

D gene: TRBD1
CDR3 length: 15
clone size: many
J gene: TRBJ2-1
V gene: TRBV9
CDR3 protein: CASSVGRGHLNEQFF
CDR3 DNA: TGTGCCAGCAGCGTTGGCAGGGGGCACCTTAATGAGCAGTTCTTC

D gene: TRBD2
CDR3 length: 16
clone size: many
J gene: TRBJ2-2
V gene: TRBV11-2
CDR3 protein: CASSSPSGANTGELFF
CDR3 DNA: TGTGCCAGCAGCTCCCCTAGCGGGGCCAACACCGGGGAGCTGTTTTTT

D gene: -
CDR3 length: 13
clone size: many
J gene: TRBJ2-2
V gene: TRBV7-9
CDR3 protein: CASSPPLTGELFF
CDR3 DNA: TGTGCCAGCAGCCCCCCACTGACCGGGGAGCTGTTTTTT

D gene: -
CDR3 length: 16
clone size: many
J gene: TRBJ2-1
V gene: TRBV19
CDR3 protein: CASSKSAGSSYNEQFF
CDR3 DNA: TGTGCCAGTAGTAAATCGGCGGGCAGCTCCTACAATGAGCAGTTCTTC

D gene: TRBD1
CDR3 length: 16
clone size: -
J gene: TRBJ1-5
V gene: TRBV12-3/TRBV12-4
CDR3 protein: CASSLRQGTLNQPQHF
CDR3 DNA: TGTGCCAGCAGCTTAAGACAGGGGACCCTCAATCAGCCCCAGCATTTT

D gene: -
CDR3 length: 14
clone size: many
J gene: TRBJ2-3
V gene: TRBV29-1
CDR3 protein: CSVPSAGITDTQYF
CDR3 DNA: TGCAGCGTTCCTTCCGCGGGGATCACAGATACGCAGTATTTT

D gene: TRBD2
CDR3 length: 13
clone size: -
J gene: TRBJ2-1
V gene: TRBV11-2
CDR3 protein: CASSLAGGAGQFF
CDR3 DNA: TGTGCCAGCAGCTTAGCCGGGGGGGCTGGGCAGTTCTTC

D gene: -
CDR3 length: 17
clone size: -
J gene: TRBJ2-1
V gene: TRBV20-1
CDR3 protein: CSASPHERRGPYNEQFF
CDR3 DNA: TGCAGTGCTAGCCCCCATGAGAGGCGGGGGCCTTACAATGAGCAGTTCTTC

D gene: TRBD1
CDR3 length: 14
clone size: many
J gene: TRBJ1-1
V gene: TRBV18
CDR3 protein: CASSPSGQGGVAFF
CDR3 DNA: TGTGCCAGCTCACCATCGGGACAGGGTGGTGTAGCTTTCTTT

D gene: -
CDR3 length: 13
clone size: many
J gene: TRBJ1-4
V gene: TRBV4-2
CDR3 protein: CASSQETWDGTIF
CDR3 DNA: TGTGCCAGCAGCCAAGAAACGTGGGATGGGACGATTTTT

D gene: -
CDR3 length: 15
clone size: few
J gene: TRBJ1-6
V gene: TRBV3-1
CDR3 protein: CASSHQDSYNSPLHF
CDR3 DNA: TGTGCCAGCAGCCACCAGGACAGCTATAATTCACCCCTCCACTTT

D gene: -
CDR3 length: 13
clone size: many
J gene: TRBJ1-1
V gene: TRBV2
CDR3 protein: CASTQGEGTEAFF
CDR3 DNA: TGTGCCAGCACGCAGGGCGAGGGGACTGAAGCTTTCTTT

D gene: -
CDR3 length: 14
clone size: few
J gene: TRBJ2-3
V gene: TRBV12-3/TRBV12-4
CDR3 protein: CASRSGARPDTQYF
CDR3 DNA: TGTGCCAGCCGTTCCGGGGCTAGGCCAGATACGCAGTATTTT

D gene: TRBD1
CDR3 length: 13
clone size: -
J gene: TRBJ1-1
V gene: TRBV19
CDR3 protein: CASSPTGTGEAFF
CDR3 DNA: TGTGCCAGTAGTCCCACCGGGACAGGAGAAGCTTTCTTT

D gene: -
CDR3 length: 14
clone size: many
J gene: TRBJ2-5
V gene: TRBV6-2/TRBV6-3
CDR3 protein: CASKGNSPTETQYF
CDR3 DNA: TGTGCCAGCAAAGGGAACTCCCCCACCGAGACCCAGTACTTC

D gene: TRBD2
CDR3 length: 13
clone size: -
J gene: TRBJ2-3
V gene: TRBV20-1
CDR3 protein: CSARTSGGNTQYF
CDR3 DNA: TGCAGTGCGCGGACTAGCGGGGGGAATACGCAGTATTTT

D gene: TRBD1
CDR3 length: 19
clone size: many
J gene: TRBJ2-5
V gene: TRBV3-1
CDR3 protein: CASSREGQGAAGAMETQYF
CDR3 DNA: TGTGCCAGCAGCCGGGAGGGACAGGGGGCGGCGGGGGCGATGGAGACCCAGTACTTC

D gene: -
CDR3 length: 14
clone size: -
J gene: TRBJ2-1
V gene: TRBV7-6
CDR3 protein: CASSPTWGYNEQFF
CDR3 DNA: TGTGCCAGCAGCCCTACTTGGGGGTACAATGAGCAGTTCTTC

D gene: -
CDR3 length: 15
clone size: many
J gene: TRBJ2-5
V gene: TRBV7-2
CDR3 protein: CASSSRDRPLETQYF
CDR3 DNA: TGTGCCAGCAGCTCCCGAGACAGACCTCTAGAGACCCAGTACTTC

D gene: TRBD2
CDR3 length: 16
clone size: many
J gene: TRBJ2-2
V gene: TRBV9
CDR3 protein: CASSPRPGLAGLELFF
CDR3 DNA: TGTGCCAGCAGCCCACGTCCGGGACTAGCGGGTTTGGAGCTGTTTTTT

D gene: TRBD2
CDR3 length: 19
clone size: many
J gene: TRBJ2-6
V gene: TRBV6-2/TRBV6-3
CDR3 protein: CASSYSSSGRVSGANVLTF
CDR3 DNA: TGTGCCAGCAGTTACTCGAGCAGCGGGAGGGTCTCTGGGGCCAACGTCCTGACTTTC

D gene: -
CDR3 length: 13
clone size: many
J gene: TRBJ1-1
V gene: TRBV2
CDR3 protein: CASYNGLNTEAFF
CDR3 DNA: TGTGCCAGCTATAATGGCTTGAACACTGAAGCTTTCTTT

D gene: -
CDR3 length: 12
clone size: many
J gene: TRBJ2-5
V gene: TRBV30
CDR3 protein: CAWSVRQETQYF
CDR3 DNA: TGTGCCTGGAGTGTAAGACAAGAGACCCAGTACTTC

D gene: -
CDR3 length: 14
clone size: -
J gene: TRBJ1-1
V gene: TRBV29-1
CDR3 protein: CSVERTALDTEAFF
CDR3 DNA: TGCAGCGTTGAAAGGACAGCCCTCGACACTGAAGCTTTCTTT

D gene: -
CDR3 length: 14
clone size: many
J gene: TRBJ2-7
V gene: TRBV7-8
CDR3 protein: CASSLAIGTYEQYF
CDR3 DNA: TGTGCCAGCAGCTTAGCGATTGGAACCTACGAGCAGTACTTC

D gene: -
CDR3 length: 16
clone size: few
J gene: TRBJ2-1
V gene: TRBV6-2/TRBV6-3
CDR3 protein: CASSYSSGNSYNEQFF
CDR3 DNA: TGTGCCAGCAGTTACTCTAGCGGCAATAGCTACAATGAGCAGTTCTTC

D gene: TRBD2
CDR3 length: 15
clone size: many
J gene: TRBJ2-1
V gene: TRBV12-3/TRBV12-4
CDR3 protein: CASSPQREGHNEQFF
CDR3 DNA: TGTGCCAGCAGTCCCCAGCGGGAGGGTCACAATGAGCAGTTCTTC

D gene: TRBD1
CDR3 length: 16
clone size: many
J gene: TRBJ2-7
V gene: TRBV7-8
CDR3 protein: CASSAHRDRPSYEQYF
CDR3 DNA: TGTGCCAGCAGCGCTCACCGGGACAGGCCTTCCTACGAGCAGTACTTC

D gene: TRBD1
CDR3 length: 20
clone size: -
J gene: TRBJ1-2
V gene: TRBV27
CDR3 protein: CASSTLIVPGQGTRSYGYTF
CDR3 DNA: TGTGCCAGCAGTACTCTTATAGTCCCGGGACAGGGGACCAGGTCTTATGGCTACACCTTC

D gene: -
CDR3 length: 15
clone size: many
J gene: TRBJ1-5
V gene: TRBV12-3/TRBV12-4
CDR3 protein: CASSLRHYSNQPQHF
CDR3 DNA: TGTGCCAGCAGTTTACGGCATTATAGCAATCAGCCCCAGCATTTT

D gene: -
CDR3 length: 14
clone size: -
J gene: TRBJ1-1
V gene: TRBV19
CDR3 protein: CASTPRDPYTEAFF
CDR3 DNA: TGTGCCAGTACCCCCCGGGACCCCTACACTGAAGCTTTCTTT

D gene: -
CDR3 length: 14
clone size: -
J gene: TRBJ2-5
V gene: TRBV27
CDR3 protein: CATGGGTDWETQYF
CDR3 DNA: TGTGCCACCGGGGGAGGGACAGATTGGGAGACCCAGTACTTC

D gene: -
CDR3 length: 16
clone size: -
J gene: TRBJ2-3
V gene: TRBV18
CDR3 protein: CASSLIGVPDTDTQYF
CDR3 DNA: TGTGCCAGCTCACTGATTGGGGTTCCTGACACAGATACGCAGTATTTT

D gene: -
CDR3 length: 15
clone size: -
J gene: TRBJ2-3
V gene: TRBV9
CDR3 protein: CASSPDGEFTDTQYF
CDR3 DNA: TGTGCCAGCAGCCCTGACGGAGAATTCACAGATACGCAGTATTTT

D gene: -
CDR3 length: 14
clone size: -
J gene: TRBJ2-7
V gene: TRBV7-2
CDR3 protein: CASSLVVPRYEQCF
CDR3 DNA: TGTGCCAGCAGCTTAGTTGTCCCGAGGTACGAGCAGTGCTTC

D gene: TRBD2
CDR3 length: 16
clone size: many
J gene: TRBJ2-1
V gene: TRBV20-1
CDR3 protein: CSAIRLAGGNKNEQFF
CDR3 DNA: TGCAGTGCTATTCGATTAGCGGGAGGGAATAAAAATGAGCAGTTCTTC

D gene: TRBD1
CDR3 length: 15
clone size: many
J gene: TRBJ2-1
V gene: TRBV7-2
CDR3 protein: CASSSKTGVNSEQFF
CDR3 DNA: TGTGCCAGCAGCTCGAAGACAGGGGTGAATAGTGAGCAGTTCTTC

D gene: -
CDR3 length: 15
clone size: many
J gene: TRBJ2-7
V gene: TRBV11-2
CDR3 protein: CASSSWTENSYEQYF
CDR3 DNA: TGTGCCAGCAGCTCCTGGACAGAGAACTCCTACGAGCAGTACTTC

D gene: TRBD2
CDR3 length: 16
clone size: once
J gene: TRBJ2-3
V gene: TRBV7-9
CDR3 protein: CASSRTSGSSRDTQYF
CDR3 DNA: TGTGCCAGCAGCAGGACTAGCGGGAGTAGTAGAGATACGCAGTATTTT

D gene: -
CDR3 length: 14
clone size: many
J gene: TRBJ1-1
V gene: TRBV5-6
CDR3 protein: CASSLFGRATEAFF
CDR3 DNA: TGTGCCAGCAGCTTGTTCGGCAGGGCCACTGAAGCTTTCTTT

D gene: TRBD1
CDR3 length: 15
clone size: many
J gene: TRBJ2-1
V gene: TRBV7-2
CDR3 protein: CASSPRQGSGYEQFF
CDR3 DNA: TGTGCCAGCAGCCCCCGACAGGGTAGTGGATATGAGCAGTTCTTC

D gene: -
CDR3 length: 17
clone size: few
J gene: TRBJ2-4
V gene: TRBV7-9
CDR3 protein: CASSGWTVPLAKNIQYF
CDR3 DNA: TGTGCCAGCAGCGGCTGGACGGTCCCTCTAGCCAAAAACATTCAGTACTTC

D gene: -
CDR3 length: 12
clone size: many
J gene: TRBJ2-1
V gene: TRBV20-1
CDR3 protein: CSANGRANEQFF
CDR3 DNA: TGCAGTGCTAACGGGCGGGCAAATGAGCAGTTCTTC

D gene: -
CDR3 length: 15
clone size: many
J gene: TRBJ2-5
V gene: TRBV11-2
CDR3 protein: CASSRIWGIYETQYF
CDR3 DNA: TGTGCCAGCAGCCGGATCTGGGGGATTTATGAGACCCAGTACTTC

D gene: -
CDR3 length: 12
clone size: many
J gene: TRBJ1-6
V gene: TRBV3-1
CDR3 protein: CASSQGGTPVHF
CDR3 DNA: TGTGCCAGCAGCCAAGGTGGGACACCCGTACACTTT

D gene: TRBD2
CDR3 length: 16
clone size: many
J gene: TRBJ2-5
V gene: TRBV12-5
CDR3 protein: CASGLRGSGRGETQYF
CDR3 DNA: TGTGCTAGTGGTTTGCGGGGTAGCGGGAGGGGTGAGACCCAGTACTTC

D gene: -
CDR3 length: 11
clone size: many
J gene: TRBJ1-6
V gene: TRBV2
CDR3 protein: CASAYDSPLHF
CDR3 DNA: TGTGCCAGCGCTTACGATTCACCCCTCCACTTT

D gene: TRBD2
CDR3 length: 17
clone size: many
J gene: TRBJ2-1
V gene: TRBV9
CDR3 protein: CASSSLEASGTGHEQFF
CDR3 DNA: TGTGCCAGCAGCTCCCTAGAAGCTAGCGGGACGGGCCATGAGCAGTTCTTC

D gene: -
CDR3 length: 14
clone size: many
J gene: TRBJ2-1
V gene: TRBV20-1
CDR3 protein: CSAGAPSSYNEQFF
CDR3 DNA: TGCAGTGCGGGAGCACCGAGCTCCTACAATGAGCAGTTCTTC

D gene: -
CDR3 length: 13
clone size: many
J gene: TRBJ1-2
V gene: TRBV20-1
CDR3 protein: CSATDSGGYGYTF
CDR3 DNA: TGCAGTGCTACGGACTCAGGCGGCTATGGCTACACCTTC

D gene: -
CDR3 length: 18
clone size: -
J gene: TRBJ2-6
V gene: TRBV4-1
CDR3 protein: CASSQGPRASSGANVLTF
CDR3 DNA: TGCGCCAGCAGCCAAGGCCCCAGGGCCAGCTCTGGGGCCAACGTCCTGACTTTC

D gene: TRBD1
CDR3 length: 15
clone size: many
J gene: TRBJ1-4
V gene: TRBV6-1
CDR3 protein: CASTMTGATNEKLFF
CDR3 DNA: TGTGCCAGCACCATGACAGGGGCGACTAATGAAAAACTGTTTTTT

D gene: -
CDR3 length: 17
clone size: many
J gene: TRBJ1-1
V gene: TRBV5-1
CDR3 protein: CASSLGTGNIMNTEAFF
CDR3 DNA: TGCGCCAGCAGCTTGGGTACAGGGAACATCATGAACACTGAAGCTTTCTTT

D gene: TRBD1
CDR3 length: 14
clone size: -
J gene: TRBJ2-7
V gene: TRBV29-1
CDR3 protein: CSVETQGATYEQYF
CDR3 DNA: TGCAGCGTTGAAACCCAGGGGGCGACCTACGAGCAGTACTTC